Following are 17 T cell receptor beta chains from one sample sequenced in a study of cytomegalovirus exposure and HLA in healthy donors. PCR amplification relied on 60 Vbeta primers (plus 13 Jbeta primers). Sequenced by immunoSEQ multiplex PCR; TCRdb stores in-frame clones only, minus some. This table has about 190,000 clones, about 69% appearing once. Sequences were obtained from PBMCs. Source of these receptors: a man aged 30-40 years in good health and CMV-seropositive.

This clone was seen once. The V gene is TRBV27, the J gene TRBJ2-5; no definite D call. This CDR3 has 13 residues. Germline V gene sequence: CDR1 MNHEY, CDR2 SMNVEV (reference sequence). Trimming removed 2 bases at V and 2 bases at J, with 6 bases between. CDR3 nucleotide sequence: TGTGCCAGCAGTTTAGGGCTTCAAGAGACCCAGTACTTC. Translating it yields CASSLGLQETQYF.

The rearrangement links TRBV27 to TRBJ2-7, with 13 nucleotides matching TRBD2. Germline assignment: CDR1 MNHEY and CDR2 SMNVEV (reference sequence). V gave up 3 bases and J gave up 3 bases; unmatched junction bases: 2. The CDR3 runs to 15 residues. CDR3 DNA: TGTGCCAGCAGTTTGGGGACTAGCGGGATCTACGAGCAGTACTTC. Amino acids: CASSLGTSGIYEQYF.

The J gene is TRBJ2-1, the V gene TRBV28; TRBD1 is a possible D gene (5 bases). Per the germline V gene, CDR1 is MDHEN and CDR2 is SYDVKM. This CDR3 is 16 amino acids long. V lost 4 bases, J lost 0 bases, and 13 bases lay in between. CDR3 nucleotide sequence: TGTGCCAGCAGTTCCGACAGTTCTACCTCCTACAATGAGCAGTTCTTC. Translation gives CASSSDSSTSYNEQFF.

The V call is TRBV7-2, the J call TRBJ2-1; TRBD1 matches at 8 bases. The CDR3 spans 14 residues. V dropped 1 base and J dropped 9; count of bases not matched to a gene: 5. CDR1 is SGHTA, CDR2 FQGNSA, per germline. CDR3 region: CASSLVGQGAEQFF. The CDR3 DNA sequence: TGTGCCAGCAGCTTAGTGGGGCAGGGGGCTGAGCAGTTCTTC.

The chain combines TRBV6-5 with TRBJ2-3; unclear D gene. The CDR3 runs to 12 residues. Trimming removed 2 bases from V and 9 bases from J, with 9 bases in between. Germline-derived CDR1 and CDR2 are MNHEY and SVGAGI. The CDR3 sequence: CASSYDTVTQYF. The CDR3 DNA follows: TGTGCCAGCAGTTACGACACCGTCACGCAGTATTTT.

The chain links TRBV5-6 to TRBJ1-1; 8 bases fit TRBD1. CDR1 and CDR2 (germline): SGHDT, YYEEEE. Germline trimming cut 0 bases from V and 2 bases from J; bases unmatched to any gene: 9. CDR3 length: 17 amino acids. In nucleotides, the CDR3 is TGTGCCAGCAGCTTGGGGCCCGGGACAGGCGGCAACACTGAAGCTTTCTTT. Amino acid sequence: CASSLGPGTGGNTEAFF.

Turning to this clone: The same CDR3 also results from other DNA sequences found in this sample. The rearrangement uses TRBV7-3 and TRBJ2-1; 9 bases fit TRBD2. Trimming cost V 2 bases and J 9 bases; bases outside gene matches: 5. The CDR3 contains 14 residues. Per germline, CDR1 SGHTA and CDR2 FQGTGA. Here the CDR3 reads CASSLGLAGSEQFF. CDR3 in DNA: TGTGCCAGCAGCTTAGGCCTAGCGGGAAGTGAGCAGTTCTTC.

The V call is TRBV9, the J call TRBJ2-2, with 8 bases identical to TRBD1. J gave up 2 bases and V 4 bases, and 10 bases lay outside the gene matches. The CDR3 is made up of 17 amino acids. In germline, CDR1 is SGDLS, CDR2 YYNGEE. CDR3 DNA: TGTGCCAGCAGCTCCAGCCCGGACAGGGCAAACACCGGGGAGCTGTTTTTT. It specifies CASSSSPDRANTGELFF.

This clone was seen a handful of times. The identical CDR3 is also encoded by other nucleotide sequences in the sample. The V call is TRBV27, the J call TRBJ2-7; TRBD2 matches at 8 bases. The CDR3 has 14 residues. Trimming took 6 bases from V and 1 from J; bases not matched to a gene: 5. Germline V gives CDR1 MNHEY, CDR2 SMNVEV (reference sequence). This chain's CDR3 is CASSRAGGSYEQYF. CDR3 bases: TGTGCCAGCAGCCGGGCGGGGGGATCCTACGAGCAGTACTTC.

The chain employs TRBV4-2 and TRBJ1-1, with D tentatively TRBD1 (6 bases). V was clipped by 5 bases and J by 0 bases, with 22 bases between them. The CDR3 has 18 amino acids. CDR1 is LGHNA, CDR2 YNFKEQ, per germline. CDR3 DNA: TGTGCCAGCAGCGTAACCTACGGGACAACCAGCATGAACACTGAAGCTTTCTTT. Encoded protein: CASSVTYGTTSMNTEAFF.

The chain employs TRBV30 and TRBJ2-5, with 9 bases matching TRBD2. CDR1 GTSNPN and CDR2 SVGIG come from the germline V gene (reference sequence). The CDR3 loop spans 14 amino acids. The CDR3 region is CSIRRGGLQETQYF. The CDR3 coding sequence is TGTTCAATTCGGCGGGGGGGCCTCCAAGAGACCCAGTACTTC.

The genes are TRBV7-6 and TRBJ2-3; TRBD2 matches 14 bases. The CDR3 is made up of 17 amino acids. Trimming took 5 bases from V and 4 from J; bases not matched to a gene: 8. The V gene's germline CDR1 is SGHVS and CDR2 FNYEAQ. CDR3 sequence (DNA): TGTGCCAGCAGCCGTTGGACTAGCGGGGGGCCGGCAGATACGCAGTATTTT. Amino acid sequence: CASSRWTSGGPADTQYF.

J is TRBJ2-5 and V is TRBV29-1; D gene unclear. CDR1 is SQVTM and CDR2 is ANQGSEA in the germline V gene. Trimming cost V 4 bases and J 2 bases, with 5 bases left between them. There are 11 residues in the CDR3. The CDR3 protein is CSVARQETQYF. In DNA form, the CDR3 reads TGCAGCGTTGCTAGGCAAGAGACCCAGTACTTC. The whole variable domain, remainder taken from reference TRBV29-1 and TRBJ2-5, is SAVISQKPSRDICQRGTSLTIQCQVDSQVTMMFWYRQQPGQSLTLIATANQGSEATYESGFVIDKFPISRPNLTFSTLTVSNMSPEDSSIYLCSVARQETQYFGPGTRLLVL.

This chain links TRBV6-5 with TRBJ2-2; 8 nucleotides match TRBD2. The germline gives CDR1 MNHEY, CDR2 SVGAGI. J was trimmed by 4 bases and V by 7 bases; bases with no gene match: 5. There are 14 residues in the CDR3. The CDR3 protein is CASTRGGGTGELFF. In nucleotides, the CDR3 is TGTGCCAGCACACGGGGGGGCGGCACCGGGGAGCTGTTTTTT.

This clone has only a few counts. This rearrangement joins TRBV7-2 to TRBJ2-1; D is perhaps TRBD2 (6 bases). The germline V and J ends were trimmed by 3 bases and 10 bases, with 10 bases remaining between them. The length of the CDR3 is 12 residues. Germline V CDR1 and CDR2: SGHTA, FQGNSA. The CDR3 region is CASSFAGLEQFF. In DNA form, the CDR3 reads TGTGCCAGCAGCTTTGCGGGACTGGAGCAGTTCTTC.

The chain is built from TRBV7-2 and TRBJ1-4; the D gene is possibly TRBD1 (5 bases). Germline V lookup: CDR1 SGHTA, CDR2 FQGNSA. The CDR3 totals 16 residues. V was clipped by 5 bases and J by 7 bases, with 20 bases between them. CDR3 region: CASSTRLGARGEKLFF. The CDR3 nucleotides are TGTGCCAGCAGCACCCGCCTAGGGGCGCGGGGTGAAAAACTGTTTTTT.

This chain joins TRBV10-3 and TRBJ1-6; D call uncertain. Per germline, CDR1 ENHRY and CDR2 SYGVKD. CDR3 size: 15 residues. Trimming removed 2 bases from V and 2 bases from J, with 7 bases in between. CDR3 nucleotide sequence: TGTGCCATCAGTGAGATGGAGGCCTATAATTCACCCCTCCACTTT. Protein sequence: CAISEMEAYNSPLHF.